The clone carrying this T cell receptor (beta chain) turned up a few times. What it binds is not known. Amplification of TCR alpha and beta CDR3 regions from RNA used iRepertoire nested multiplex PCR. Via MiXCR, TCRdb re-called the multiplex PCR reads, giving one row per CDR3 protein. The table has approximately 400,000 distinct CDR3 sequences, less than 50% seen once; the top ten hold around 13%. The record originates from a study of glioma-infiltrating T cells. Points from the study as a whole: Patients with low tissue-blood divergence carried a signature set of shared blood CDR3 motifs. Above-expected tissue-blood divergence occurred in all gliomas, most in low-grade ones.

Sequencing was carried out using glioma tissue, nonneoplastic brain tissue, or PBMCs (not recorded which). This TCR came from a human donor with low-grade glioma or glioblastoma, undergoing nonglioma brain surgery, or in good health (not recorded which).

The CDR3 region has the DNA TGCAGTGCGCAGACAGGGGGATGGGAGACCCAGTACTTC. This sequence encodes CSAQTGGWETQYF. The V and J genes are TRBV20-1 and TRBJ2-5; 9 positions match TRBD1. CDR1 and CDR2 (germline): DFQATT, SNEGSKA (reference sequence). The CDR3 has 13 amino acids. With 6 bases clipped from V and 5 bases from J, the junction kept 7 bases outside the gene matches.